This TCR beta chain was recorded in a study of CD8+ T cells in alopecia areata. TCR sequencing used cDNA made by reverse transcription of extracted RNA. Some clones are missing from TCRdb's copy, which holds only in-frame ones; the method was immunoSEQ multiplex PCR. Among 150,000 to 200,000 clones listed, 55% were seen once. Remarks on this clone: The same CDR3 also results from other DNA sequences found in this sample.

The V end lost 4 bases, the J end lost 4 bases, and 14 bases lay between the germline ends. This CDR3 has 13 amino acids. Per germline, CDR1 SQVTM and CDR2 ANQGSEA. The chain uses TRBV29-1 and TRBJ2-7; D is unresolved. Sequenced: CD4+ T cells sorted from blood. The sequence came from a human donor in good health. The CDR3 reads CSVGGRLTYEQYF. CDR3 sequence (DNA): TGCAGCGTTGGAGGTCGACTTACTTACGAGCAGTACTTC.